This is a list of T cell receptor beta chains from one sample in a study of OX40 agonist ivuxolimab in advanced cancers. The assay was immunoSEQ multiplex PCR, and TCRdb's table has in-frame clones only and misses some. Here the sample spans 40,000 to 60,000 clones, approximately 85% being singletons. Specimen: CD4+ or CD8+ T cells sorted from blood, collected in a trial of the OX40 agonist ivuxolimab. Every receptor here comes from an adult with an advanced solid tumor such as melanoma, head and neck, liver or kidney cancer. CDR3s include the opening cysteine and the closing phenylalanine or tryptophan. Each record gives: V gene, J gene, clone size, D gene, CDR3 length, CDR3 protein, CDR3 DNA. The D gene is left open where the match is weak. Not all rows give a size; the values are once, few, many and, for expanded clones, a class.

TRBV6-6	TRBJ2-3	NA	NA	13	CASSMQSTDTQYF	TGTGCCAGCAGTATGCAGAGCACAGATACGCAGTATTTT
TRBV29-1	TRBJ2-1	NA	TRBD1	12	CSVGQGYNEQFF	TGCAGCGTGGGACAGGGTTACAATGAGCAGTTCTTC
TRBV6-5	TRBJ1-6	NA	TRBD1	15	CASSFQGQGLSPLHF	TGTGCCAGCAGTTTTCAGGGACAGGGGTTATCACCCCTCCACTTT
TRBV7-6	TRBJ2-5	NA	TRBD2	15	CASSSSGSGQETQYF	TGTGCCAGCAGCTCTAGCGGGAGTGGCCAAGAGACCCAGTACTTC
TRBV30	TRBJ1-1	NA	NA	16	CAWGRQASLMNTEAFF	TGTGCCTGGGGCCGACAGGCGTCCCTTATGAACACTGAAGCTTTCTTT
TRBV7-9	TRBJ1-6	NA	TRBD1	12	CASSRGHSPLHF	TGTGCCAGCAGCAGGGGGCATTCACCCCTCCACTTT
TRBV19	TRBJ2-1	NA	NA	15	CASSISPGPYNEQFF	TGTGCCAGTAGTATTTCTCCAGGGCCCTACAATGAGCAGTTCTTC
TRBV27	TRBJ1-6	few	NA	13	CASSHPYNSPLHF	TGTGCCAGCAGCCACCCCTATAATTCACCCCTCCACTTT
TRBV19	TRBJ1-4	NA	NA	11	CASTGDERLFF	TGTGCCAGTACCGGGGATGAAAGACTGTTTTTT
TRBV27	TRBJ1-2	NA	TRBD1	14	CASSSQQGAYGYTF	TGTGCCAGCAGTTCTCAGCAGGGGGCCTATGGCTACACCTTC
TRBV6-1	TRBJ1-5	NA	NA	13	CASRAFSDQPQHF	TGTGCCAGCAGAGCCTTTTCAGATCAGCCCCAGCATTTT
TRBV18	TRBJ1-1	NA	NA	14	CASSPGRVRSEAFF	TGTGCCAGCTCACCAGGGAGGGTTCGGTCTGAAGCTTTCTTT
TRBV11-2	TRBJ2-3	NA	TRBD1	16	CASRDTGGRGTDTQYF	TGTGCCAGCAGGGACACAGGGGGCAGAGGCACAGATACGCAGTATTTT
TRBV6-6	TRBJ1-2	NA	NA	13	CASSSPDRYGYTF	TGTGCCAGCAGTTCCCCGGACAGATATGGCTACACCTTC
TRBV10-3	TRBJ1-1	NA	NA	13	CAISAGGNTEAFF	TGTGCCATCAGTGCTGGGGGGAACACTGAAGCTTTCTTT
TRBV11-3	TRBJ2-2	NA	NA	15	CASSLGRQNTGELFF	TGTGCCAGCAGCTTGGGCAGACAGAACACCGGGGAGCTGTTTTTT
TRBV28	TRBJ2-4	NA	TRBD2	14	CASSRGGEENIQYF	TGTGCCAGCAGCCGGGGGGGCGAAGAAAACATTCAGTACTTC
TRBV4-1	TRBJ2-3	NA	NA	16	CASSHGTAPSTDTQYF	TGCGCCAGCAGCCACGGGACGGCTCCTAGCACAGATACGCAGTATTTT
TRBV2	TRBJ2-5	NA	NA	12	CAGRRGQETQYF	TGTGCCGGCCGGAGGGGCCAAGAGACCCAGTACTTC
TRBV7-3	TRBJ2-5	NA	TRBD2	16	CASSLLPAGGRETQYF	TGTGCCAGCAGCTTACTGCCAGCGGGGGGGCGCGAGACCCAGTACTTC
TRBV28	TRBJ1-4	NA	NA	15	CASSTLGRGVEKLFF	TGTGCCAGCAGTACCCTTGGGAGGGGCGTTGAAAAACTGTTTTTT
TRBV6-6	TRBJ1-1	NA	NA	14	CASSYQGLNTEAFF	TGTGCCAGCAGTTACCAGGGGCTGAACACTGAAGCTTTCTTT
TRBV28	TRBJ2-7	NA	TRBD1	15	CASSSTGNLQGEQYF	TGTGCCAGCAGCTCGACAGGGAACCTGCAAGGGGAGCAGTACTTC
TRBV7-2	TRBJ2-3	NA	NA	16	CASSLEWSVSTDTQYF	TGTGCCAGCAGCTTAGAATGGTCTGTTAGCACAGATACGCAGTATTTT
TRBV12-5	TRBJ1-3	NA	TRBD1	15	CASGLGTGRRNTIYF	TGTGCTAGTGGTCTCGGGACAGGGAGGCGAAACACCATATATTTT
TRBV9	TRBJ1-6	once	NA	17	CASSEGEGRKANSPLHF	TGTGCCAGCAGCGAGGGGGAGGGCAGAAAGGCTAATTCACCCCTCCACTTT
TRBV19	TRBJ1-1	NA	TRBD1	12	CASGDSHTEAFF	TGTGCCAGTGGGGACAGCCACACTGAAGCTTTCTTT
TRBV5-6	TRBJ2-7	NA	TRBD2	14	CASSSLGEGRQQYF	TGTGCCAGCAGCTCACTAGGGGAGGGAAGGCAGCAGTACTTC
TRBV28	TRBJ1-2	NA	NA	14	CASRDGGANYGYTF	TGTGCCAGCAGGGACGGGGGTGCTAACTATGGCTACACCTTC
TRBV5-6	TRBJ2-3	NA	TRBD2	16	CASSLRTSGSADTQYF	TGTGCCAGCAGCTTGCGGACTAGCGGGAGCGCTGATACGCAGTATTTT
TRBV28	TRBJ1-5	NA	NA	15	CASSLPGMGNQPQHF	TGTGCCAGCAGTCTCCCTGGGATGGGCAATCAGCCCCAGCATTTT
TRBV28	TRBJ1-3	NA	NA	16	CASSSRLGVSGNTIYF	TGTGCCAGCAGTTCCCGTCTCGGGGTGTCTGGAAACACCATATATTTT
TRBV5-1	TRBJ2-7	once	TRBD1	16	CAGSESTGTGVYEQYF	TGCGCCGGCAGCGAAAGTACCGGGACAGGGGTCTACGAGCAGTACTTC
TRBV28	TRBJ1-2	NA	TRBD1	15	CASSRPGQGLYGYTF	TGTGCCAGCAGTAGACCGGGACAGGGCCTCTATGGCTACACCTTC
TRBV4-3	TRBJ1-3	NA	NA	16	CASSQVGRAAGNTIYF	TGCGCCAGCAGCCAGGTGGGGAGGGCGGCTGGAAACACCATATATTTT
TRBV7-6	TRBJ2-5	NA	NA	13	CASKLGGQETQYF	TGTGCCAGCAAACTTGGGGGACAAGAGACCCAGTACTTC
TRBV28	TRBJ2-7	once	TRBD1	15	CASSLVSGTGNEQYF	TGTGCCAGCAGTTTGGTCTCCGGGACAGGGAACGAGCAGTACTTC
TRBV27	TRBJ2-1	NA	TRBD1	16	CASSPLGQGSYNEQFF	TGTGCCAGCAGTCCGCTTGGACAGGGCTCCTACAATGAGCAGTTCTTC